Each of the 32 T cell receptor beta chains below was sequenced from the same sample in a study of Graves' ophthalmopathy and Graves' hyperthyroidism. RNA transcripts were the template, and TCR beta CDR3 regions were amplified from them. Second-round multiplex PCR followed a first-round RT-PCR using HTBI primers. TCRdb used MiXCR to reprocess the multiplex PCR reads, holding one entry per CDR3 protein. In the table there are approximately 480,000 distinct CDR3 sequences, around 14% of which are singletons. Sequencing was performed on blood. The receptors here all came from a woman aged 25 to 39 with Graves' ophthalmopathy.

This clonotype was observed a few times. The chain links TRBV7-2 to TRBJ2-5; a weak D match, TRBD1 (6 bases). This CDR3 region has 14 residues. CDR1 and CDR2 from the germline V gene are SGHTA and FQGNSA. Trimming left V 5 bases short and J 5 bases short, with 15 bases between. Written as DNA, the CDR3 is TGTGCCAGCAGCGGTACTCTGAGGGGGGAGACCCAGTACTTC. Protein: CASSGTLRGETQYF.

CDR3 sequence reads: CASSEASSGGDTDTQYF. CDR3 coding DNA: TGTGCCAGCAGTGAAGCTTCTAGCGGGGGGGACACAGATACGCAGTATTTT. This chain links TRBV6-1 with TRBJ2-3, with 12 bases lining up with TRBD2. The length of the CDR3 is 17 residues. V lost 0 bases, J lost 2 bases, and 3 bases stayed unmatched. The germline V gene encodes CDR1 MNHNS and CDR2 SASEGT.

This clonotype was recorded a few times. The chain employs TRBV20-1 and TRBJ2-7; 8 positions match TRBD2. The CDR3 runs 15 residues. With V trimmed by 1 base and J by 3 bases, 8 bases remained unmatched. Germline V gives CDR1 DFQATT, CDR2 SNEGSKA (reference sequence). The CDR3 loop is CSARAGAGAFYEQYF. For the CDR3, the DNA is TGCAGTGCTAGAGCTGGAGCGGGAGCATTCTACGAGCAGTACTTC.

The sample holds a few counts of this clonotype. DNA for the CDR3: TGTGCCAGCACTCCGTTAGGGGGGATGTTGCAGCCCCAGCATTTT. Encoded protein: CASTPLGGMLQPQHF. The rearrangement links TRBV28 to TRBJ1-5, with D possibly matching TRBD1 (6 bases). V was shortened by 7 bases and J by 7 bases, with 20 bases between the two germline ends. This CDR3 comprises 15 residues. CDR1 and CDR2 (germline): MDHEN, SYDVKM.

This clonotype was seen repeatedly, ten times or more. The chain carries TRBV7-9 and TRBJ1-1, with 9 bases fitting TRBD1. CDR3 length: 16 residues. The V and J ends lost 5 bases and 3 bases, in that order; junction bases with no gene match: 10. Germline loops: CDR1 SEHNR, CDR2 FQNEAQ (reference sequence). As DNA, the CDR3 is TGTGCCAGCAGCCCTTGGACAGGGGAAACGGACACTGAAGCTTTCTTT. Translation: CASSPWTGETDTEAFF.

The chain carries TRBV5-1 and TRBJ2-5; weak D call: TRBD1 (5 bases). Germline V lookup: CDR1 SGHRS, CDR2 YFSETQ. The CDR3 runs to 15 residues. With 1 base removed from V and 2 bases from J, the gap between germline ends came to 12 bases. CDR3 nucleotides: TGCGCCAGCAGCTTGAGAGTAGGGGATCAAGAGACCCAGTACTTC. Residues: CASSLRVGDQETQYF.

This clonotype was counted only a few times. V usage is TRBV19 and J usage is TRBJ2-7; 10 positions agree with TRBD2. The CDR3 length is 16 residues. V trimming: 0 bases; J trimming: 4 bases; junction bases outside the gene matches: 6. Germline CDR1 reads LNHDA; CDR2 reads SQIVND (reference sequence). CDR3 in amino acids: CASSIDPGTSAYEQYF. As DNA, the CDR3 is TGTGCCAGTAGTATAGATCCGGGGACTAGCGCATACGAGCAGTACTTC.

The chain has TRBV28 and TRBJ2-2; D is uncertain. The V gene's germline CDR1 is MDHEN and CDR2 SYDVKM. The ends were cut back, 10 bases at V and 4 bases at J, with 10 bases in the middle. CDR3 size: 12 residues. The CDR3 protein is CATSLATGELFF. CDR3 nucleotide sequence: TGTGCCACAAGCTTGGCCACCGGGGAGCTGTTTTTT.

This clonotype was counted many times. V is TRBV12-3 or TRBV12-4 and J is TRBJ2-5; the match to TRBD2 covers 12 bases. This CDR3 spans 18 amino acids. V shed 4 bases and J 1 base; nucleotides not matched to a gene: 10. CDR3 in amino acids: CASSSGTSGRSFQETQYF. Here the CDR3 DNA reads TGTGCCAGCAGTTCGGGGACTAGCGGGCGAAGCTTCCAAGAGACCCAGTACTTC.

This clonotype was picked up many times. The gene calls are TRBV7-2 and TRBJ1-2; 9 bases align to TRBD1. The CDR3 is made up of 15 amino acids. V dropped 0 bases and J dropped 4; count of bases not matched to a gene: 3. Germline V gene lookup returns CDR1 SGHTA and CDR2 FQGNSA. CDR3 residues: CASSLATGGGYGYTF. CDR3 nucleotides: TGTGCCAGCAGCTTAGCGACAGGGGGTGGCTATGGCTACACCTTC.

V and J are TRBV13 and TRBJ2-7; 7 positions match TRBD1. This CDR3 contains 20 residues. J lost 4 bases, V lost 3 bases, and 24 bases had no gene match. Germline loops: CDR1 PRHDT, CDR2 FYEKMQ (reference sequence). The chain's CDR3 is CASSFGWIGQATPSGYEQYF. CDR3 DNA sequence: TGTGCCAGCAGCTTCGGATGGATTGGACAGGCAACGCCCTCGGGGTACGAGCAGTACTTC.

This clonotype has at least ten counts. This may come from a read error, since a much larger clone is one base off. This chain joins TRBV12-3 or TRBV12-4 and TRBJ1-1; D not resolved. V was pared by 5 bases and J by 7 bases, with 11 bases between. There are 12 residues in the CDR3. The CDR3 loop reads CASSEARIEAFF. DNA for the CDR3: TGTGCCAGCAGTGAGGCACGGATTGAAGCTTTCTTT.

This clonotype showed up many times. This may stem from a read error, because a much larger clone lies one nucleotide away. The CDR3 region is CASSTRDRYSHLHF. The CDR3 DNA reads TGTGCCAGCAGTACCCGGGACAGGTATTCACACCTCCACTTT. This chain links TRBV6-1 with TRBJ1-6; 8 positions agree with TRBD1. Germline-derived CDR1 and CDR2 are MNHNS and SASEGT. This CDR3 has 14 amino acids.

In its sample, this clonotype was seen many times. The chain has TRBV7-8 and TRBJ2-2; either TRBD1 or TRBD2 may supply D (6 bases each). The CDR3 covers 18 residues. V was shortened by 4 bases and J by 1 base, with 19 bases between the two germline ends. CDR1 and CDR2 (germline): SGHVS, FQNEAQ. This CDR3 is CASSSRRVWGLNTGELFF. Here the CDR3 DNA reads TGTGCCAGCAGCTCCAGGAGGGTCTGGGGGCTGAACACCGGGGAGCTGTTTTTT.

This clonotype was seen at least ten times. The chain combines TRBV6-5 with TRBJ2-5, with 7 nucleotides matching TRBD2. The J segment lost 2 bases and the V segment lost 5 bases, leaving 8 bases of the junction unmatched. Germline V lookup: CDR1 MNHEY, CDR2 SVGAGI. This CDR3 has 15 amino acids. The DNA of the CDR3 is TGTGCCAGCAGTCGGACTAGTTTGGGACAAGAGACCCAGTACTTC. Amino acid sequence: CASSRTSLGQETQYF.

This clonotype was seen many times. The rearrangement uses TRBV18 and TRBJ1-1; no definite D call. Between the trimmed V and J ends, which lost 4 bases and 3 bases, there was a span of 12 bases. The CDR3 is 14 residues long. In germline, CDR1 is KGHSH, CDR2 LQKENI. CDR3 protein: CASSQEGSDTEAFF. The CDR3 nucleotides are TGTGCCAGCTCACAGGAGGGCTCGGACACTGAAGCTTTCTTT.

V gene TRBV29-1 combines with J gene TRBJ1-2; D is unclear. Germline assignment: CDR1 SQVTM and CDR2 ANQGSEA. Trimming removed 4 bases from V and 1 base from J, with 7 bases in between. The CDR3 consists of 12 residues. The CDR3: CSVVNLNYGYTF. The CDR3 DNA is TGCAGCGTTGTCAACCTTAACTATGGCTACACCTTC.

This clonotype was observed at least ten times. J is TRBJ2-7 and V is TRBV11-1; the D is unclear. The CDR3 has 14 amino acids. The V end lost 5 bases, the J end lost 3 bases, and 14 bases lay between the germline ends. Per the germline V gene, CDR1 is SGHAT and CDR2 is FQDESV (reference sequence). CDR3: CASSPRTGNYEQYF. CDR3 DNA: TGTGCCAGCAGCCCCCGGACCGGAAACTACGAGCAGTACTTC.

This clonotype was detected ten times or more. The V and J genes are TRBV28 and TRBJ1-1; D is possibly TRBD1 (6 bases). Germline loops: CDR1 MDHEN, CDR2 SYDVKM. Trimming stripped 10 bases from V and 3 bases from J, with 18 bases between. CDR3 length equals 14 residues. The CDR3 DNA is TGTGCCACCTCAGGGGAAGTCTTAGACACTGAAGCTTTCTTT. It encodes CATSGEVLDTEAFF. The full variable domain, with the rest looked up from reference TRBV28 and TRBJ1-1, is DVKVTQSSRYLVKRTGEKVFLECVQDMDHENMFWYRQDPGLGLRLIYFSYDVKMKEKGDIPEGYSVSREKKERFSLILESASTNQTSMYLCATSGEVLDTEAFFGQGTRLTVV.

V gene TRBV6-1 combines with J gene TRBJ2-2; either TRBD1 or TRBD2 may supply D (6 bases each). Germline V gene data show CDR1 as MNHNS and CDR2 as SASEGT. Deletions cut 5 bases from V and 7 bases from J, with 14 bases between. The CDR3 has 14 residues. CDR3 DNA sequence: TGTGCCAGCAGTCAGTTAGGGGGGATCGGGGAGCTGTTTTTT. Amino acids: CASSQLGGIGELFF.

This clonotype appeared many times. This chain uses TRBV18 with TRBJ2-7; 8 positions agree with TRBD1. The V gene's germline CDR1 is KGHSH and CDR2 LQKENI. With V trimmed by 4 bases and J by 3 bases, 2 bases remained unmatched. The CDR3 spans 13 residues. DNA for the CDR3: TGTGCCAGCTCACGGGACAGGAACTACGAGCAGTACTTC. Translated, it gives CASSRDRNYEQYF.

Note on this clonotype: Possible read error: a much larger clone is one base away. The CDR3, as DNA: TGTGCCAGCAGCCCATCCTCGGGGGCGGTAACTGAAGATTTCTTT. Protein: CASSPSSGAVTEDFF. This chain links TRBV7-2 with TRBJ1-1; weak D call: TRBD1 (6 bases). CDR3 size: 15 residues. Germline loops: CDR1 SGHTA, CDR2 FQGNSA.

Only a few counts were recorded for this clonotype. This may stem from a read error, because a much larger clone lies one nucleotide away. CDR3 region: CASRGTDGGSSPLHF. In DNA, the CDR3 is TGTGCCAGCAGGGGAACCGACGGGGGAAGTTCACCCCTCCACTTT. The chain joins TRBV28 to TRBJ1-6, with D perhaps matching TRBD1 (5 bases). Germline V gives CDR1 MDHEN, CDR2 SYDVKM. Trimming stripped 6 bases from V and 9 bases from J, with 18 bases between. The length of the CDR3 is 15 residues.

Many counts were recorded for this clonotype. The chain combines TRBV28 with TRBJ2-2; 10 bases align to TRBD2. Trimming at V came to 6 bases and at J to 3 bases, leaving 19 bases not matched to a gene. Germline V gene sequence: CDR1 MDHEN, CDR2 SYDVKM. There are 20 residues in the CDR3. CDR3 DNA: TGTGCCAGCAGCTTCCCTCCAGCGGGAGGGCCATATAGGCACACCGGGGAGCTGTTTTTT. It is translated as CASSFPPAGGPYRHTGELFF.

In its sample, this clonotype was seen many times. The J gene is TRBJ1-5, the V gene TRBV15; D is undetermined. V lost 4 bases, J lost 4 bases, and 8 bases lay in between. The CDR3 has 13 amino acids. CDR1 is LNHNV and CDR2 is YYDKDF in the germline V gene (reference sequence). The CDR3 region has the DNA TGTGCCACCAGCACTTCAAGGAATCAGCCCCAGCATTTT. Translation: CATSTSRNQPQHF.

This clonotype was counted many times. This chain links TRBV7-8 with TRBJ1-5; D is unclear. The CDR3 runs to 18 residues. CDR1 and CDR2 (germline): SGHVS, FQNEAQ. Deletions cut 1 base from V and 0 bases from J, with 16 bases between. The CDR3 DNA sequence: TGTGCCAGCAGCTTAGACGTGGTGCCATCCAATAGCAATCAGCCCCAGCATTTT. It specifies CASSLDVVPSNSNQPQHF.

This clonotype has at least ten counts. The chain joins TRBV29-1 to TRBJ2-5, with D perhaps matching TRBD1 (7 bases). Germline V gene data show CDR1 as SQVTM and CDR2 as ANQGSEA. CDR3 size: 15 residues. With 3 bases removed from V and 5 bases from J, the gap between germline ends came to 19 bases. CDR3 DNA: TGCAGCGTTGAGTTCGGGAAGGGGGCGGGGGAGACCCAGTACTTC. Amino acids: CSVEFGKGAGETQYF.

This clonotype was detected ten times or more. The chain joins TRBV5-1 to TRBJ1-1; no clear D. The CDR3 runs 14 residues. Germline loops: CDR1 SGHRS, CDR2 YFSETQ. V shed 0 bases and J shed 4 bases, with 10 bases lying between them. For the CDR3, the DNA is TGCGCCAGCAGCTTGGGGGTTGACACCACTGAAGCTTTCTTT. Amino acid sequence: CASSLGVDTTEAFF.

This clonotype has at least ten counts. The chain has TRBV11-2 and TRBJ2-7; 7 nucleotides match TRBD2. The V gene's germline CDR1 is SGHAT and CDR2 FQNNGV. The CDR3 is 16 residues long. V trimming: 5 bases; J trimming: 2 bases; junction bases outside the gene matches: 12. CDR3 region: CASSLTRGDGTYEQYF. For the CDR3, the DNA is TGTGCCAGCAGCCTAACCCGGGGGGACGGAACCTACGAGCAGTACTTC.

This clonotype was seen repeatedly, ten times or more. The rearrangement uses TRBV6-5 and TRBJ2-7; the match to TRBD1 covers 7 bases. V lost 3 bases and J lost 3; bases outside the gene matches: 14. This CDR3 region has 17 residues. Germline V gives CDR1 MNHEY, CDR2 SVGAGI. This CDR3 is CASSYLRQGQRDYEQYF. The CDR3 DNA reads TGTGCCAGCAGTTATCTTCGACAGGGTCAGAGAGACTACGAGCAGTACTTC.

Ten or more counts support this clonotype. The chain combines TRBV27 with TRBJ1-1; no clear D. CDR3 size: 14 residues. V was clipped by 5 bases and J by 4 bases, with 14 bases between them. CDR1 is MNHEY and CDR2 is SMNVEV in the germline V gene (reference sequence). CDR3 residues: CASSPTPFGTEAFF. CDR3 sequence (DNA): TGTGCCAGCAGTCCGACCCCTTTTGGCACTGAAGCTTTCTTT.

The rearrangement joins TRBV12-3 or TRBV12-4 to TRBJ1-2; TRBD1 is a possible D gene (5 bases). The CDR3 sequence is 16 residues long. The V end lost 5 bases, the J end lost 4 bases, and 20 bases lay between the germline ends. The CDR3 region has the DNA TGTGCCAGCAGTCCATCCCGGACAACCACCGCCTATGGCTACACCTTC. Translation gives CASSPSRTTTAYGYTF.